One and the same sample provided the 10 T cell receptor beta chains below, sequenced in a study of blood T cell repertoires in COVID-19. TCRdb's table, derived via immunoSEQ multiplex PCR, lists solely in-frame clones and lacks some. The profile shows around 310,000 clones, approximately 88% of them singletons. The sequencing input was PBMCs or T cells enriched from blood (not recorded which). Receptors were obtained from a man younger than 45 who had recovered from COVID-19.

In this sample, this clone turned up once. This chain uses TRBV28 with TRBJ2-1; a weak D match, TRBD1 (5 bases). Germline V CDR1 and CDR2: MDHEN, SYDVKM. V was shortened by 6 bases and J by 1 base, with 16 bases between the two germline ends. The CDR3 runs to 16 residues. CDR3 sequence (DNA): TGTGCCAGCAGCACGACCAGTAAGGGGTCCTACAATGAGCAGTTCTTC. This translates into CASSTTSKGSYNEQFF. Complete variable domain (other parts from reference TRBV28 and TRBJ2-1): DVKVTQSSRYLVKRTGEKVFLECVQDMDHENMFWYRQDPGLGLRLIYFSYDVKMKEKGDIPEGYSVSREKKERFSLILESASTNQTSMYLCASSTTSKGSYNEQFFGPGTRLTVL.

The rearrangement joins TRBV19 to TRBJ1-2, with D unclear. Germline loops: CDR1 LNHDA, CDR2 SQIVND (reference sequence). The CDR3 extends over 15 amino acids. V shed 8 bases and J shed 0 bases, with 16 bases lying between them. The CDR3 DNA sequence: TGTGCCAGTGGGCCGGACGGACTTCCTAACTATGGCTACACCTTC. Its translation is CASGPDGLPNYGYTF.

The chain joins TRBV16 to TRBJ1-5, with unresolved D. V was cut by 2 bases and J by 10 bases, with 15 bases left in between. The germline CDR1 and CDR2 sequences are KGHSY and FQNENV. The CDR3 is 14 residues long. The CDR3, as DNA: TGTGCCAGCAGCCAAGTCGGGAAAGCGGCACCCCAGCATTTT. Its protein product is CASSQVGKAAPQHF.

This clone has only one observation. V gene TRBV5-6 combines with J gene TRBJ1-1, with a tentative D call TRBD1 (5 bases). The CDR3 runs 14 residues. Deletions cut 1 base from V and 1 base from J, with 8 bases between. Germline CDR1 SGHDT, CDR2 YYEEEE. CDR3 residues: CASSLYRRNTEAFF. For the CDR3, the DNA is TGTGCCAGCAGCTTGTACAGGAGGAACACTGAAGCTTTCTTT.

The V and J genes are TRBV6-5 and TRBJ2-1, with D possibly TRBD2 on 6 matching bases. This CDR3 region has 12 residues. V lost 6 bases, J lost 8 bases, and 11 bases lay in between. CDR1 and CDR2 from the germline V gene are MNHEY and SVGAGI. The CDR3 nucleotides are TGTGCCAGCAGAGGTTGGGAGGATGAGCAGTTCTTC. Translated, it gives CASRGWEDEQFF.

This chain connects TRBV18 to TRBJ2-1, with 8 bases lining up with TRBD1. The J segment lost 5 bases and the V segment lost 1 base, leaving 10 bases of the junction unmatched. Germline-derived CDR1 and CDR2 are KGHSH and LQKENI. This CDR3 is 17 amino acids long. DNA for the CDR3: TGTGCCAGCTCACCACAAATGCAGGACAGGGTCGACAATGAGCAGTTCTTC. It is translated as CASSPQMQDRVDNEQFF.

The chain carries TRBV11-2 and TRBJ2-1; 7 bases align to TRBD1. V shed 4 bases, J shed 6 bases, and the junction held 9 bases outside the gene matches. This CDR3 is 15 amino acids long. Germline loops: CDR1 SGHAT, CDR2 FQNNGV. The CDR3 DNA is TGTGCCAGCAGCTCCGCCTGGACAGGTGTCAATGAGCAGTTCTTC. Translation gives CASSSAWTGVNEQFF.

V is TRBV19 and J is TRBJ1-5, with 9 bases aligning to TRBD1. Germline V lookup: CDR1 LNHDA, CDR2 SQIVND (reference sequence). V dropped 5 bases and J dropped 2; count of bases not matched to a gene: 1. The CDR3 is 14 amino acids. The CDR3 DNA reads TGTGCCAGTAGTCGGACAGGGGGCAATCAGCCCCAGCATTTT. Residues: CASSRTGGNQPQHF.

This chain joins TRBV11-2 and TRBJ2-3, with D possibly being TRBD1 (5 bases). V was trimmed by 8 bases and J by 3 bases, leaving 15 bases between them. Germline V gene lookup returns CDR1 SGHAT and CDR2 FQNNGV. The CDR3 loop spans 14 amino acids. CDR3 residues: CASARGQRTDTQYF. CDR3 DNA sequence: TGTGCCAGCGCCCGCGGACAACGAACAGATACGCAGTATTTT.

This chain uses TRBV29-1 with TRBJ2-7, with 8 nucleotides matching TRBD1. Germline V gene data show CDR1 as SQVTM and CDR2 as ANQGSEA. Germline trimming cut 6 bases from V and 0 bases from J; bases unmatched to any gene: 4. The CDR3 has 13 amino acids. The CDR3 DNA is TGCAGCGTCACGGACAGGGACTCCTACGAGCAGTACTTC. Its protein product is CSVTDRDSYEQYF.